This T cell receptor beta chain was sequenced during a study of technical replicates of blood from a few donors. The ends were cut back, 10 bases at V and 5 bases at J, with 14 bases in the middle. Germline V gene data show CDR1 as LNHDA and CDR2 as SQIVND (reference sequence). The CDR3 extends over 12 amino acids. The table came from immunoSEQ multiplex PCR; TCRdb's copy has only in-frame clones and leaves some out. Of about 97,000 clones listed, approximately 96% were seen once; the top ten hold about 0.39%. This TCR derives from a human donor in good health. Sequencing input: T cells isolated from PBMCs. The chain employs TRBV19 and TRBJ2-5; D might be TRBD1 (6 bases). CDR3 DNA: TGTGCCACGACCACAACAGGGGAGACCCAGTACTTC. Protein sequence: CATTTTGETQYF.